Detailed here is one T cell receptor beta chain. This clone was picked up one time. Which antigen it targets is not known. No per-base quality is available; no much larger clone lies one base away. This specimen belongs to a study of blood T cell repertoires in COVID-19 (dated by TCRdb to the early 2020s). Regarding the study in general: Samples from collaborators originated in the United States, Italy and Spain and spanned both the acute and convalescent phases of COVID-19. The dataset comprised deeply sampled blood TCRbeta repertoires from subjects exposed to, actively infected with, or recovered from COVID-19. The repertoires were made available in a free public database intended to serve as a resource for research on the immune response to SARS-CoV-2. Samples were obtained from the ongoing ImmuneRACE study (first 160 participants) and from 1,254 subjects provided by 6 global collaborators. A de-identified subject ID, COVID-19 status, age in years and sex were almost always included in the sample metadata. The prospective study material was composed of cDNA or gDNA derived from T cells, B-cell-depleted T cells, or PBMCs. Where available, HLA class I and class II types were taken from metadata supplied by the sample provider and were not determined by assay-based typing.

What the authors observed across the whole study: The amount of clinical and demographic metadata varied by source and participant and was provided uncurated.

Collaborating institutions collected whole blood in K2EDTA tubes following their own protocols. Collaborator samples were shipped for TCRbeta analysis as frozen whole blood, isolated PBMCs, or DNA extracted from either sample type. TCRbeta CDR3 regions were amplified from genomic DNA using the immunoSEQ Assay, a bias-controlled multiplex PCR. Under the source paper's analysis protocol: Nucleated cell counts per sample were estimated from amplification of reference gene primers within the assay. To quantify the absolute abundance of each unique TCRbeta CDR3 rearrangement, sequence reads were collapsed and filtered. For each sample, productive Simpson clonality was calculated as the square root of Simpson's diversity index over productive rearrangements. Held by TCRdb, this immuneACCESS table contains in-frame sequences only and omits some clones. Under half of the omission traces to an unresolved V gene where checked; the cause of the rest is unknown. D and trimming were read from the DNA, whereas the V and J calls and clone size are those reported in that table. The sample has 90,000 to 120,000 clones on record, 55% to 75% of them singletons. In total, the top ten clones hold about 2% of the sample.

V and J lose 6 bases and 7 bases, and a span of 13 bases separates them. CDR1 and CDR2 were assigned from the germline V gene as SQVTM and ANQGSEA. The CDR3, from cysteine to phenylalanine, totals 12 residues. Of all the DNA, just the CDR3 is kept, 36 bases in frame from base 1. The specimen was peripheral blood. This TCR was sampled from a woman aged 40 to 50 with acute or convalescent COVID-19. The chain employs TRBV29-1 and TRBJ2-1; the D gene is perhaps TRBD2, on 6 matching bases. The CDR3 protein sequence reads: CSVRYGGNEQFF. The DNA sequence is TGCAGCGTCCGCTATGGGGGGAATGAGCAGTTCTTC.